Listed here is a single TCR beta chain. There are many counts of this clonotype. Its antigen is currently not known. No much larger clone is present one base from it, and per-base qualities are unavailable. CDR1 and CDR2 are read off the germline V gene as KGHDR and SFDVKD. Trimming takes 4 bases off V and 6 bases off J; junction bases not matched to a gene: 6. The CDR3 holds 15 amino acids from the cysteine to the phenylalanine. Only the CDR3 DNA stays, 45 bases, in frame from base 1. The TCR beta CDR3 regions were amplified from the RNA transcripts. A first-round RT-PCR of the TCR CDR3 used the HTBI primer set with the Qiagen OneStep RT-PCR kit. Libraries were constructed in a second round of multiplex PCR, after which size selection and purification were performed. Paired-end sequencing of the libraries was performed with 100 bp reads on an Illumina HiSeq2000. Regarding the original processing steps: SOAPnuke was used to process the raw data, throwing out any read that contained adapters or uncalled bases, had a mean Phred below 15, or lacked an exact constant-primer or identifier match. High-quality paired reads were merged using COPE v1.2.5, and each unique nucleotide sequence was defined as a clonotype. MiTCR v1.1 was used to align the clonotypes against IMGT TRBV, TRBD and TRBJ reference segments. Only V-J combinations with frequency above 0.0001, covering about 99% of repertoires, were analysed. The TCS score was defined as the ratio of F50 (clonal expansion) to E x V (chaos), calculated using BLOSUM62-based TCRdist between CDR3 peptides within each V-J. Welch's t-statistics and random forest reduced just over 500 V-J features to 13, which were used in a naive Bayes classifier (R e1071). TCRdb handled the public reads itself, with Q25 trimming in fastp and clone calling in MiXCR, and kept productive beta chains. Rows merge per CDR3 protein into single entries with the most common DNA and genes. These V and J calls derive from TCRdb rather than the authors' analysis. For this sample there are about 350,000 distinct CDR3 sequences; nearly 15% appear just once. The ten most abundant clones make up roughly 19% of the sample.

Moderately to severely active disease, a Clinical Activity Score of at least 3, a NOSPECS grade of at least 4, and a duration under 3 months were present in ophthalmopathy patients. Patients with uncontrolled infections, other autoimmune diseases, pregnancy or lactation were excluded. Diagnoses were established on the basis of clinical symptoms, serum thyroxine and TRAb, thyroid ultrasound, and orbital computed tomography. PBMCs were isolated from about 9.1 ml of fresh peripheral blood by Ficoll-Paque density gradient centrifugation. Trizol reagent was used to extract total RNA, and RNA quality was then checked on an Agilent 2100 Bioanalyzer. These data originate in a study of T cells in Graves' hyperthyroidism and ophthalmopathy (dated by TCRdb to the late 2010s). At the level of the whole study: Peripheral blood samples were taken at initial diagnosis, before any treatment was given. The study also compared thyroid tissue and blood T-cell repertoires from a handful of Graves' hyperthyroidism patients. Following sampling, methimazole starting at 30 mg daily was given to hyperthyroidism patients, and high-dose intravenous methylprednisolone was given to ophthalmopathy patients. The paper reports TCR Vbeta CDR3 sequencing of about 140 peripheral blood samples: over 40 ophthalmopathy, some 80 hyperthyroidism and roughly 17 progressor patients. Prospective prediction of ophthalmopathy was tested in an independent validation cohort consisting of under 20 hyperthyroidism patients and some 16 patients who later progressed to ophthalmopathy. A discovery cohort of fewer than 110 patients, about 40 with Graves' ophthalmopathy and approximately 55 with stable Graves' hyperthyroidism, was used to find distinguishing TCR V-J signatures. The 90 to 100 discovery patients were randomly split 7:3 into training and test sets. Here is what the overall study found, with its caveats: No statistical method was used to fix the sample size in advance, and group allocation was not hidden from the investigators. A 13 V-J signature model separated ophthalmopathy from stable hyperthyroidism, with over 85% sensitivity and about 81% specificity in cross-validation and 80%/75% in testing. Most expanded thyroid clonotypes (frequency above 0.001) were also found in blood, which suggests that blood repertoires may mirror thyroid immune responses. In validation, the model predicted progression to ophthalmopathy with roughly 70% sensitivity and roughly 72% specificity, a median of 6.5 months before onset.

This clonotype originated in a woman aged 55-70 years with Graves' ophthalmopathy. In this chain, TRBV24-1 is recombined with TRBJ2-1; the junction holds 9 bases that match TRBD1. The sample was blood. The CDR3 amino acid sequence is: CATSEPGQGTNEQFF. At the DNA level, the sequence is TGTGCCACCAGTGAGCCGGGACAGGGTACCAATGAGCAGTTCTTC.